This T cell receptor beta chain was profiled in a study of cytomegalovirus exposure and HLA in healthy donors. Findings and limits, study-wide: In the roughly 120 validation repertoires, a later analysis found that first-cohort TCR clusters tended to co-occur. There were 164 TCR beta chains listed as cytomegalovirus-associated.

Remarks on this clone: Its antigen is not known.

The assay was immunoSEQ multiplex PCR, and TCRdb's table has in-frame clones only and misses some. This sample has about 120,000 clones, with about 89% found just once. Trimming left V 1 base short and J 9 bases short, with 10 bases between. This CDR3 has 13 residues. From germline, CDR1 is SGHVS and CDR2 FQNEAQ. The clonotype comes from a woman between 18 and 29 years old in good health and CMV-seronegative. Material: PBMCs. The J gene is TRBJ2-4, the V gene TRBV7-8, with TRBD1 as a possible D gene (5 bases). The CDR3 DNA follows: TGTGCCAGCAGCTTAGGGACACCAGGCATTCAGTACTTC. Protein sequence: CASSLGTPGIQYF.